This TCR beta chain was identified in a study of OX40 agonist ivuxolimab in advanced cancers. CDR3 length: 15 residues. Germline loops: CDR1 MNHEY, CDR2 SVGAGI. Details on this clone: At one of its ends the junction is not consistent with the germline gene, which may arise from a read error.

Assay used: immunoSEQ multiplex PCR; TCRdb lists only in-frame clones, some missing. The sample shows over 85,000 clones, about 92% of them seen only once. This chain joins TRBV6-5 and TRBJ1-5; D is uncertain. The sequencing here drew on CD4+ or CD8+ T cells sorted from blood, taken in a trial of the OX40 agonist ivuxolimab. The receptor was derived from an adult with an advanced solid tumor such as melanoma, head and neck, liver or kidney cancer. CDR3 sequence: CASSYRRHSNQTQHF. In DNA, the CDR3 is TGTGCCAGCAGTTACAGAAGACATAGCAATCAGACCCAGCATTTT.